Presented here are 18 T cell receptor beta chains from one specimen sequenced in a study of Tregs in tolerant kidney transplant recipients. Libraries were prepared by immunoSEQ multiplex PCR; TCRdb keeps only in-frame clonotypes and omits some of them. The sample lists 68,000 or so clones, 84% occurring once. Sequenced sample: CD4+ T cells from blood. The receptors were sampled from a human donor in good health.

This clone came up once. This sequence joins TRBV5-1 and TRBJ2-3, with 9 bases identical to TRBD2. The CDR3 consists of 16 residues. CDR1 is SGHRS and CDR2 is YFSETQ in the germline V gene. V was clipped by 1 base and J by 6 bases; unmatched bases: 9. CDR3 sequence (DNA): TGCGCCAGCAGCTTGTTCGGTGGCGGGAGGGCGGATACGCAGTATTTT. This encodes CASSLFGGGRADTQYF.

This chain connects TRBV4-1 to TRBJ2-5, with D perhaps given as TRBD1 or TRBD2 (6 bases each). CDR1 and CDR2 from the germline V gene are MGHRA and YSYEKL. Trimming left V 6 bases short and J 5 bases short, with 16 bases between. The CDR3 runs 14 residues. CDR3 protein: CASRMPGGAETQYF. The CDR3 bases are TGCGCCAGCAGGATGCCCGGGGGCGCCGAGACCCAGTACTTC.

CDR3 DNA: TGTGCCAGCGGGAGGGACGGCCGGGGGGAGACCCAGTACTTC. Translating gives CASGRDGRGETQYF. This chain links TRBV6-5 with TRBJ2-5; TRBD2 matches at 7 bases. Germline CDR1 is MNHEY and CDR2 is SVGAGI. Germline trimming cut 8 bases from V and 5 bases from J; bases unmatched to any gene: 11. The CDR3 spans 14 residues.

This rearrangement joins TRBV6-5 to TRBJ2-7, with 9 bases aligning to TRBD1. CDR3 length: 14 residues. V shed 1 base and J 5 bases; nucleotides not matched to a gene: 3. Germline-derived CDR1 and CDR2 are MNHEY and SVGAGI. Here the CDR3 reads CASSYLDRGDEQYF. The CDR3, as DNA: TGTGCCAGCAGTTACTTGGACAGGGGCGACGAGCAGTACTTC.

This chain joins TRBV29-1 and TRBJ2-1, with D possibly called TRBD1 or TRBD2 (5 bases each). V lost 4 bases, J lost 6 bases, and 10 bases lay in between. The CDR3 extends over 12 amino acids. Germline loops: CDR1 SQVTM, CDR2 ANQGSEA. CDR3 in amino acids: CSVARGGNEQFF. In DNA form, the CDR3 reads TGCAGCGTTGCCCGGGGCGGCAATGAGCAGTTCTTC.

In DNA form, the CDR3 reads TGTGCCAGTAGTCTTTCCGTTTCAGATAGCGGGGGGTTCCAAGAGACCCAGTACTTC. Translated, it gives CASSLSVSDSGGFQETQYF. The chain combines TRBV19 with TRBJ2-5; the match to TRBD2 covers 10 bases. CDR3 length: 19 amino acids. The junction had 16 bases not matched to a gene; V was cut back by 5 bases and J by 1 base. CDR1 is LNHDA, CDR2 SQIVND, per germline (reference sequence).

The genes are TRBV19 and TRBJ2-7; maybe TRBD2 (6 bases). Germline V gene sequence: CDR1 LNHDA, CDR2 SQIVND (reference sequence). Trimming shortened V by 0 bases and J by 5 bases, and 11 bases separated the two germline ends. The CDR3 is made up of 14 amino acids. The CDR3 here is CASSIDRRGNEQYF. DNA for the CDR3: TGTGCCAGTAGTATAGATCGGCGGGGTAACGAGCAGTACTTC.

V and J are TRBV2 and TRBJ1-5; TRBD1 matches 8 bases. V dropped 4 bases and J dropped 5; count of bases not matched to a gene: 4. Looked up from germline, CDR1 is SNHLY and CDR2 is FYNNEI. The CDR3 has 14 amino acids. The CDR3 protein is CASSAPGQDQPQHF. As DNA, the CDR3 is TGTGCCAGCAGTGCACCGGGACAGGATCAGCCCCAGCATTTT.

The CDR3 nucleotides are TGTGCCAGCAGTTACTTCGGGATGGGGACTGAAGCTTTCTTT. This translates into CASSYFGMGTEAFF. This chain joins TRBV6-5 and TRBJ1-1; no reliable D call. V shed 1 base and J shed 5 bases, with 11 bases lying between them. The length of the CDR3 is 14 residues. Germline assignment: CDR1 MNHEY and CDR2 SVGAGI.

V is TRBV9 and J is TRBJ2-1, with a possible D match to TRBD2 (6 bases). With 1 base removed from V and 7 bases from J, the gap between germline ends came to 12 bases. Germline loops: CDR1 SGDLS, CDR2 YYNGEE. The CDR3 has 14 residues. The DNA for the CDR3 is TGTGCCAGCAGCGTAAGCGGGCTCAAGAATGAGCAGTTCTTC. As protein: CASSVSGLKNEQFF.

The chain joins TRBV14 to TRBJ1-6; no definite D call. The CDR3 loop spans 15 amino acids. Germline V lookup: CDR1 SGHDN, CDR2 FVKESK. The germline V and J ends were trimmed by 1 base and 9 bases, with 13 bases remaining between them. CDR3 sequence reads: CASSQGIPRGSPLHF. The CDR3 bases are TGTGCCAGCAGCCAAGGAATCCCACGGGGTTCACCCCTCCACTTT.

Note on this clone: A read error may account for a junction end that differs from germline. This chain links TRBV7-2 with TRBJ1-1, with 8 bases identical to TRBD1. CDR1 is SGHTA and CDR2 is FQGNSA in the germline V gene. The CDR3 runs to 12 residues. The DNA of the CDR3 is TGTGCCAGCAGCCGTCATAGGGACGACAGGGGCTTT. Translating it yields CASSRHRDDRGF.

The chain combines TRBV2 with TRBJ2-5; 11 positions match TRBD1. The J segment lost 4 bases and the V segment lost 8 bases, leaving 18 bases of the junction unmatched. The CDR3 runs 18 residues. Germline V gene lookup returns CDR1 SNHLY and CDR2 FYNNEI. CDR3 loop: CASPWRRTGGEIRETQYF. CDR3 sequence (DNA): TGTGCCAGCCCCTGGCGTAGGACAGGGGGCGAAATCAGAGAGACCCAGTACTTC.

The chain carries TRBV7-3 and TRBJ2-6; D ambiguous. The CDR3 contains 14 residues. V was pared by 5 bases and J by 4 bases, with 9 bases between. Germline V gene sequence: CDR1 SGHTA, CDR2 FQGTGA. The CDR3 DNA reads TGTGCCAGCAGCCCTAGTCCCGGGGCCAACGTCCTGACTTTC. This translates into CASSPSPGANVLTF.

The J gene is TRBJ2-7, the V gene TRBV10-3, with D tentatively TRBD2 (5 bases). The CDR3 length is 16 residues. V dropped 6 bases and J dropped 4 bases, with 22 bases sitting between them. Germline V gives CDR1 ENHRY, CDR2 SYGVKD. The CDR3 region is CAISANRGRRSYEQYF. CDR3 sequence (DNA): TGTGCCATCAGCGCAAATCGAGGGAGACGGAGTTACGAGCAGTACTTC.

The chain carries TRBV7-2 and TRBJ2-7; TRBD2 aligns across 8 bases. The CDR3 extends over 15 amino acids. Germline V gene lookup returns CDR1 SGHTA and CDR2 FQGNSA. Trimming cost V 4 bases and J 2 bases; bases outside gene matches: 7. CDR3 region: CASSSAVAGPYEQYF. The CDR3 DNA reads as TGTGCCAGCAGCTCAGCGGTAGCGGGACCCTACGAGCAGTACTTC.

DNA for the CDR3: TGTGCCAGCAGCTTACTCATAGCGGGAGCCCAAGGGGCAGATACGCAGTATTTT. Amino acids: CASSLLIAGAQGADTQYF. The V gene is TRBV7-8, the J gene TRBJ2-3; the match to TRBD2 covers 9 bases. V was clipped by 2 bases and J by 4 bases; unmatched bases: 13. This CDR3 has 18 residues. The germline CDR1 and CDR2 sequences are SGHVS and FQNEAQ.

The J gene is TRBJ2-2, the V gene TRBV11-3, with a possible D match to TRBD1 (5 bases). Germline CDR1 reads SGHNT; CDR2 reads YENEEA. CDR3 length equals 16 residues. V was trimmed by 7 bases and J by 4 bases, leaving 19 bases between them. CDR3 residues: CASKEKAGNPTGELFF. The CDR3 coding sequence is TGTGCCAGCAAAGAGAAGGCAGGGAATCCCACCGGGGAGCTGTTTTTT.